Listed below are T cell receptor beta chains from one sample, sequenced in a study of T cell changes during pregnancy in multiple sclerosis. TCRdb's copy holds only in-frame clones and misses some; the assay was immunoSEQ multiplex PCR. This table has tens of thousands of clones, around 92% appearing once. This sample comprised peripheral blood, obtained in the third trimester of pregnancy. Receptors originate from a female donor in good health, enrolled as a control in a pregnancy study. The CDR3 runs from the conserved cysteine through the conserved F or W. A D gene is named only where the DNA matches it firmly. Only part of the rows carry a size: once, few, many, or a class if the clone is expanded.

D gene,V gene,CDR3 length,clone size,J gene,CDR3 DNA,CDR3 protein
TRBD1,TRBV7-2,15,-,TRBJ1-2,TGTGCCAGCAGCTTAGGGACAGGGGAGACCGGTGGCTACACCTTC,CASSLGTGETGGYTF
-,TRBV7-3,13,-,TRBJ2-7,TGTGCCAGCAGCTTATCATACAGAGACGAGCAGTACTTC,CASSLSYRDEQYF
-,TRBV7-6,11,-,TRBJ2-1,TGTGCCAGCAGCTTGAGGAGCGAGCAGTTCTTC,CASSLRSEQFF
-,TRBV18,16,-,TRBJ1-2,TGTGCCAGCTCACCCCGGGAGGGTATTGGTACCTATGGCTACACCTTC,CASSPREGIGTYGYTF
-,TRBV11-2,12,-,TRBJ2-1,TGTGCCAGCAGCTTAGGAGTCAATGAGCAGTTCTTC,CASSLGVNEQFF
TRBD2,TRBV7-2,17,-,TRBJ2-1,TGTGCCAGCAGCTTAGTAACCGGCGGGAGGGCCAGGAATGAGCAGTTCTTC,CASSLVTGGRARNEQFF
TRBD1,TRBV7-3,14,-,TRBJ1-1,TGTGCCAGCAGACAGCAGGGGGTCGGCACTGAAGCTTTCTTT,CASRQQGVGTEAFF
TRBD2,TRBV28,15,-,TRBJ2-3,TGTGCCACCTCGACCGCGGGAGCCGGGGGAGATACGCAGTATTTT,CATSTAGAGGDTQYF
-,TRBV4-2,15,few,TRBJ2-1,TGTGCCAGCAGCCCGATGACAGGTACCTACAATGAGCAGTTCTTC,CASSPMTGTYNEQFF
TRBD2,TRBV5-6,16,once,TRBJ2-3,TGTGCCAGCAGCTTAAAAGCGGGGGGTAGCACAGATACGCAGTATTTT,CASSLKAGGSTDTQYF
TRBD1,TRBV4-1,15,-,TRBJ2-7,TGCGCCAGCAGCCAAGCGGGACAGGGGGCCTACGAGCAGTACTTC,CASSQAGQGAYEQYF
-,TRBV19,12,-,TRBJ1-1,TGTGCCCACCCGGCGGTACACACTGAAGCTTTCTTT,CAHPAVHTEAFF
-,TRBV7-2,14,-,TRBJ1-1,TGTGCCAGCAGCTTAGAACAGGGAGTCACTGAAGCTTTCTTT,CASSLEQGVTEAFF
TRBD1,TRBV7-8,12,-,TRBJ1-1,TGTGCCAGCAGCTCCCGGGACAGGGTACCTTTCTTT,CASSSRDRVPFF
-,TRBV6-5,14,once,TRBJ2-6,TGTGCCAGCAGTCGCGAAAGCGGGGCCAACGTCCTGACTTTC,CASSRESGANVLTF
-,TRBV19,15,many,TRBJ1-1,TGTGCCAGTACCACAAACACGGGAGTGAGCACTGAAGCTTTCTTT,CASTTNTGVSTEAFF
TRBD2,TRBV9,17,-,TRBJ2-3,TGTGCCAGCAGCAGCCAAGCGGGGGGGCTTTGGAGCAATACGCAGTATTTT,CASSSQAGGLWSNTQYF